This T cell receptor beta chain comes out of a study of neurological immune-mediated disorders. The germline CDR1 and CDR2 sequences are SGHRS and YFSETQ. Trimming pared 4 bases from V and 1 base from J, leaving 5 bases between. The length of the CDR3 is 13 residues. This clonotype was detected ten times or more. Its antigen remains unknown. General observations from the study: HTLV-1-associated myelopathy displayed the greatest TCR clonal expansion, and multiple sclerosis exhibited the smallest, lower than that of healthy controls.

Unsorted libraries were prepared from 2 million PBMCs that had been stored at -80 C. It was by 5'RACE with 10-nucleotide random UMIs that the cDNA was made. TCRdb recomputed calls from the 5' RACE reads with MiXCR, one row per CDR3 protein. The data hold about 18,000 distinct CDR3 sequences, with roughly 29% observed a single time. The chain carries TRBV5-1 and TRBJ2-2; D ambiguous. The source of this sequence is a man between 50 and 59 years old with HTLV-1-associated myelopathy (HAM/TSP). Sequencing was carried out using PBMCs. The CDR3 bases are TGCGCCAGCAGCCAAAGGAACACCGGGGAGCTGTTTTTT. It encodes CASSQRNTGELFF.